This T cell receptor beta chain emerged from a study of shared clonotypes between healthy human individuals. V gave up 2 bases and J gave up 8 bases; unmatched junction bases: 6. Germline assignment: CDR1 KGHSH and CDR2 LQKENI. The CDR3 spans 14 residues. The method was immunoSEQ multiplex PCR; TCRdb's version includes in-frame clones alone and lacks a portion of them. Here the sample spans approximately 1.5 million clones, approximately 98% being singletons. The receptor was isolated from a man aged 30-40 years in good health. Specimen: naive CD4+ T cells sorted from blood. Documented subset: CD45RA+ positively selected. The chain uses TRBV18 and TRBJ2-1; 7 positions match TRBD1. The CDR3 nucleotides read TGTGCCAGCTCACCAGCAGACAGGGCTGATGAGCAGTTCTTC. This gives the protein CASSPADRADEQFF.